This T cell receptor (beta chain) is from a study of pediatric ulcerative colitis. Study-level results: No controls had the two rectal clonotypes shared by ulcerative colitis patients.

About this clone: The antigen remains undetermined.

Germline V lookup: CDR1 SGHTA, CDR2 FQGNSA. V was pared by 5 bases and J by 6 bases, with 12 bases of the junction left unmatched. CDR3 length: 15 residues. Controls had colonoscopy for suspected IBD, with normal endoscopy and no IBD the following year. Sequencing was at survey level. Using immunoSEQ multiplex PCR, the repertoire was profiled, and TCRdb retains in-frame clones only, with some absent. The table lists about 5,800 clones, about nine tenths of them singletons. Sequencing was done on a sample of blood. The rearrangement uses TRBV7-2 and TRBJ2-7; 8 positions agree with TRBD2. The sequence derives from a girl under 18 who was a control in a study of pediatric ulcerative colitis. This CDR3 is CASSPRRAGAGEQYF. DNA of the CDR3: TGTGCCAGCAGCCCCCGCCGAGCGGGAGCTGGCGAGCAGTACTTC.